The 32 T cell receptor beta chains below were found in one sample sequenced in a study of T cells in Graves' hyperthyroidism and ophthalmopathy. There were TCR beta CDR3 regions amplified from RNA transcripts. A first-round RT-PCR of the TCR CDR3 used the HTBI primer set. TCRdb itself ran the multiplex PCR reads through MiXCR, one entry per CDR3 protein. The sample yields hundreds of thousands of distinct CDR3 sequences, under 15% seen once. The sequencing sample was made of blood. The receptors originated from a woman in her thirties with Graves' hyperthyroidism.

In this sample, this clonotype turned up many times. This chain links TRBV20-1 with TRBJ1-1; possible D gene TRBD1, 6 bases. V was trimmed by 5 bases and J by 0 bases, leaving 10 bases between them. The CDR3 sequence is 13 residues long. Germline-derived CDR1 and CDR2 are DFQATT and SNEGSKA (reference sequence). DNA of the CDR3: TGCAGTGCTCCTCAGGGGCTGAACACTGAAGCTTTCTTT. Its protein is CSAPQGLNTEAFF.

The chain employs TRBV19 and TRBJ1-1; no firm D call. Trimming removed 3 bases at V and 0 bases at J, with 8 bases between. Per the germline V gene, CDR1 is LNHDA and CDR2 is SQIVND (reference sequence). There are 14 residues in the CDR3. The CDR3 DNA is TGTGCCAGTAGTATCCCGGGAATGAACACTGAAGCTTTCTTT. Amino acids: CASSIPGMNTEAFF.

Only a few counts were recorded for this clonotype. This rearrangement joins TRBV5-1 to TRBJ2-1; the D is unclear. The V gene's germline CDR1 is SGHRS and CDR2 YFSETQ. The V end lost 7 bases, the J end lost 8 bases, and 10 bases lay between the germline ends. The CDR3 runs to 11 residues. The CDR3 DNA reads TGCGCCAGCGGCACCCACGATGAGCAGTTCTTC. This codes for CASGTHDEQFF.

This clonotype was seen a few times. The chain joins TRBV3-1 to TRBJ2-7; D is unclear. CDR1 is LGHDT and CDR2 is YNNKEL in the germline V gene (reference sequence). The V end lost 0 bases, the J end lost 2 bases, and 8 bases lay between the germline ends. The CDR3 totals 14 residues. The DNA for the CDR3 is TGTGCCAGCAGCCAAGAAAGGGATACCTACGAGCAGTACTTC. It is translated as CASSQERDTYEQYF.

This clonotype was counted many times. V is TRBV7-2 and J is TRBJ2-7, with D tentatively TRBD2 (5 bases). Looked up from germline, CDR1 is SGHTA and CDR2 is FQGNSA. The CDR3 has 15 residues. The ends were cut back, 2 bases at V and 2 bases at J, with 13 bases in the middle. The CDR3 loop is CASSLSSRNPYEQYF. CDR3 DNA sequence: TGTGCCAGCAGCTTATCTAGCCGAAACCCCTACGAGCAGTACTTC.

The chain links TRBV6-1 to TRBJ1-5; D not resolved. Germline loops: CDR1 MNHNS, CDR2 SASEGT. Between the trimmed V and J ends, which lost 7 bases and 3 bases, there was a span of 7 bases. This CDR3 contains 12 residues. DNA for the CDR3: TGTGCCAGCACCCCGAACAATCAGCCCCAGCATTTT. Its translation is CASTPNNQPQHF.

In this sample, this clonotype turned up many times. The junction does not match germline at one end; this may be a read error. This sequence joins TRBV27 and TRBJ2-7; 10 nucleotides match TRBD1. The CDR3 covers 14 residues. CDR1 MNHEY and CDR2 SMNVEV come from the germline V gene (reference sequence). The CDR3 loop is CASSLGQGGYEQYF. The CDR3 nucleotides are TGCGCCAGCAGCCTCGGACAGGGGGGCTACGAGCAGTACTTC.

This clonotype appeared many times. The chain's CDR3 is CASTSRNRDQPQHF. The CDR3 nucleotides are TGTGCCAGCACCTCGCGCAACAGGGATCAGCCCCAGCATTTT. This chain joins TRBV6-1 and TRBJ1-5; tentatively, D is TRBD1 (6 bases). This CDR3 comprises 14 residues. V lost 7 bases, J lost 5 bases, and 15 bases lay in between. Germline values: CDR1 MNHNS, CDR2 SASEGT.

The sample holds many counts of this clonotype. The rearrangement joins TRBV27 to TRBJ1-5; no firm D call. V was cut by 3 bases and J by 2 bases, with 11 bases left in between. Germline V gene data show CDR1 as MNHEY and CDR2 as SMNVEV (reference sequence). The CDR3 length is 15 residues. The CDR3 loop reads CASSFSVVGNQPQHF. Here the CDR3 DNA reads TGTGCCAGCAGTTTTTCGGTAGTGGGCAATCAGCCCCAGCATTTT.

There are a few counts of this clonotype. The chain combines TRBV9 with TRBJ2-3; D is uncertain. Trimming pared 0 bases from V and 2 bases from J, leaving 13 bases between. CDR1 SGDLS and CDR2 YYNGEE come from the germline V gene. The CDR3 sequence is 16 residues long. CDR3 bases: TGTGCCAGCAGCGTAGCCGGGCGGCAGATCACAGATACGCAGTATTTT. Residues: CASSVAGRQITDTQYF.

The V gene is TRBV7-2, the J gene TRBJ2-2; no clear D. The V gene lost 6 bases and the J gene lost 8 bases, with 19 bases spanning the gap. From germline, CDR1 is SGHTA and CDR2 FQGNSA. The CDR3 has 15 residues. This CDR3 reads CASRPGLGLGGELFF. The CDR3 DNA reads as TGTGCCAGCAGGCCGGGTCTGGGCTTGGGAGGGGAGCTGTTTTTT. Filled out from reference TRBV7-2 and TRBJ2-2, the complete variable domain reads GAGVSQSPSNKVTEKGKDVELRCDPISGHTALYWYRQSLGQGLEFLIYFQGNSAPDKSGLPSDRFSAERTGGSVSTLTIQRTQQEDSAVYLCASRPGLGLGGELFFGEGSRLTVL.

This clonotype was counted many times. The rearrangement joins TRBV28 to TRBJ2-7; tentatively, D is TRBD2 (5 bases). The CDR3 sequence is 15 residues long. V lost 8 bases, J lost 7 bases, and 24 bases lay in between. CDR1 and CDR2 from the germline V gene are MDHEN and SYDVKM. The CDR3 sequence: CASGVGGIVGSEQYF. The DNA for the CDR3 is TGTGCCAGCGGGGTCGGTGGCATCGTGGGGAGTGAGCAGTACTTC.

The chain combines TRBV20-1 with TRBJ1-1, with D hard to call. CDR3 size: 11 residues. V was cut by 0 bases and J by 6 bases, with 5 bases left in between. Germline lookup yields CDR1 DFQATT and CDR2 SNEGSKA (reference sequence). Here the CDR3 DNA reads TGCAGTGCTAGAGATTGGCCTGAAGCTTTCTTT. Amino acid sequence: CSARDWPEAFF.

V is TRBV24-1 and J is TRBJ2-1, with TRBD2 matching 10 bases. Germline values: CDR1 KGHDR, CDR2 SFDVKD. Unmatched junction bases numbered 13, after V lost 4 bases and J lost 5 bases. CDR3 length: 18 amino acids. The CDR3 DNA sequence: TGTGCCACCAGTGACTCACGGTCCTGGACTAGCGGTCACAATGAGCAGTTCTTC. It encodes CATSDSRSWTSGHNEQFF.

The chain is built from TRBV3-1 and TRBJ2-1; 11 nucleotides agree with TRBD1. This CDR3 has 16 amino acids. V was clipped by 4 bases and J by 8 bases; unmatched bases: 10. Per germline, CDR1 LGHDT and CDR2 YNNKEL (reference sequence). CDR3 loop: CASSPLWTGGLDEQFF. DNA for the CDR3: TGTGCCAGCAGCCCACTCTGGACAGGGGGCTTGGATGAGCAGTTCTTC.

This clonotype appeared a few times. CDR3 coding DNA: TGCAGCGTCGCAACAGGGGGAACCTACGAGCAGTACTTC. It specifies CSVATGGTYEQYF. This chain uses TRBV29-1 with TRBJ2-7; 8 bases are a match to TRBD1. The junction had 6 bases not matched to a gene; V was cut back by 6 bases and J by 2 bases. This CDR3 spans 13 amino acids. Germline V gene data show CDR1 as SQVTM and CDR2 as ANQGSEA.

This clonotype was counted many times. The V call is TRBV6-6, the J call TRBJ2-6; D gene ambiguous. With 2 bases removed from V and 0 bases from J, the gap between germline ends came to 5 bases. This CDR3 spans 15 amino acids. Germline assignment: CDR1 MNHNY and CDR2 SVGAGI (reference sequence). CDR3 DNA sequence: TGTGCCAGCAGTTACGCGAGCTCTGGGGCCAACGTCCTGACTTTC. This codes for CASSYASSGANVLTF.

The chain employs TRBV14 and TRBJ1-2; D is perhaps TRBD1 (6 bases). The CDR3 contains 16 residues. V shed 2 bases and J shed 4 bases, with 17 bases lying between them. Germline values: CDR1 SGHDN, CDR2 FVKESK. The CDR3 region is CASSQPGHFRGYGYTF. In DNA, the CDR3 is TGTGCCAGCAGCCAACCGGGACACTTTAGAGGCTATGGCTACACCTTC. Full variable domain (missing parts from reference TRBV14 and TRBJ1-2): EAGVTQFPSHSVIEKGQTVTLRCDPISGHDNLYWYRRVMGKEIKFLLHFVKESKQDESGMPNNRFLAERTGGTYSTLKVQPAELEDSGVYFCASSQPGHFRGYGYTFGSGTRLTVV.

The rearrangement joins TRBV5-1 to TRBJ1-2; D unresolved. V was cut by 8 bases and J by 7 bases, with 12 bases left in between. Per the germline V gene, CDR1 is SGHRS and CDR2 is YFSETQ. The CDR3 extends over 11 amino acids. Here the CDR3 reads CARTRGGGYTF. The CDR3 region has the DNA TGCGCCAGGACTAGAGGAGGTGGCTACACCTTC.

This clonotype was seen repeatedly, ten times or more. This chain connects TRBV20-1 to TRBJ1-1; tentative D call: TRBD1 (6 bases). The CDR3 extends over 12 amino acids. CDR1 and CDR2 (germline): DFQATT, SNEGSKA (reference sequence). V dropped 1 base and J dropped 9 bases, with 12 bases sitting between them. The CDR3 loop is CSARAGASQAFF. The CDR3 DNA reads as TGCAGTGCTAGAGCAGGGGCCTCGCAAGCTTTCTTT.

This chain links TRBV5-1 with TRBJ2-5; TRBD2 might be the D (6 bases). CDR1 and CDR2 (germline): SGHRS, YFSETQ. The CDR3 totals 17 residues. Deletions cut 0 bases from V and 5 bases from J, with 20 bases between. This chain's CDR3 is CASSLAGGGPRMETQYF. In nucleotides, the CDR3 is TGCGCCAGCAGCTTGGCCGGGGGAGGCCCCCGGATGGAGACCCAGTACTTC.

This clonotype was counted at least ten times. This chain links TRBV6-1 with TRBJ2-5; 9 nucleotides match TRBD2. The V and J ends lost 7 bases and 5 bases, in that order; junction bases with no gene match: 5. Germline V lookup: CDR1 MNHNS, CDR2 SASEGT. This CDR3 comprises 13 residues. The CDR3 sequence is CASTQLAGETQYF. In nucleotides, the CDR3 is TGTGCCAGCACCCAACTAGCGGGTGAGACCCAGTACTTC.

The chain combines TRBV28 with TRBJ2-7; TRBD1 matches 7 bases. Germline V gene sequence: CDR1 MDHEN, CDR2 SYDVKM. The CDR3 is made up of 15 amino acids. The junction had 6 bases not matched to a gene; V was cut back by 4 bases and J by 0 bases. The CDR3 loop reads CASSSTGTDSYEQYF. CDR3 nucleotides: TGTGCCAGCAGTTCGACCGGGACAGACTCCTACGAGCAGTACTTC.

This clonotype was found many times. The chain couples TRBV12-3 or TRBV12-4 to TRBJ1-1, with D possibly TRBD1 on 6 matching bases. This CDR3 has 11 residues. Trimming stripped 8 bases from V and 11 bases from J, with 15 bases between. The CDR3 DNA follows: TGTGCCAGCCTCCGGACAGAGCGCGCTTTCTTT. Amino acids: CASLRTERAFF.

This clonotype was counted ten times or more. The chain is built from TRBV27 and TRBJ2-5; D gene unclear. V dropped 2 bases and J dropped 5 bases, with 9 bases sitting between them. The CDR3 contains 13 residues. CDR1 and CDR2 from the germline V gene are MNHEY and SMNVEV (reference sequence). In DNA, the CDR3 is TGTGCCAGCAGTTTAAGTTTTTGGGAGACCCAGTACTTC. Protein product: CASSLSFWETQYF.

J is TRBJ2-4 and V is TRBV2; 7 bases are a match to TRBD2. The V segment lost 2 bases and the J segment 0 bases; nucleotides outside the gene matches: 7. CDR1 SNHLY and CDR2 FYNNEI come from the germline V gene. The CDR3 loop spans 17 amino acids. CDR3 in DNA: TGTGCCAGCAGTGAATTTAGCGGGCCTTTAGCCAAAAACATTCAGTACTTC. Translating gives CASSEFSGPLAKNIQYF.

This clonotype was detected ten times or more. The chain is built from TRBV3-1 and TRBJ2-3, with D maybe TRBD1 (6 bases). Trimming shortened V by 1 base and J by 2 bases, and 16 bases separated the two germline ends. This CDR3 is built from 17 residues. The germline V gene encodes CDR1 LGHDT and CDR2 YNNKEL (reference sequence). CDR3 nucleotide sequence: TGTGCCAGCAGCCAAGCCCGGACAGCCATGTTCACAGATACGCAGTATTTT. It specifies CASSQARTAMFTDTQYF.

This clonotype appeared many times. The gene calls are TRBV20-1 and TRBJ2-1; 10 nucleotides line up with TRBD2. Looked up from germline, CDR1 is DFQATT and CDR2 is SNEGSKA (reference sequence). There are 14 residues in the CDR3. J was trimmed by 0 bases and V by 8 bases; bases with no gene match: 4. The CDR3: CSPLAGGSYNEQFF. The CDR3, as DNA: TGCAGTCCTTTAGCGGGAGGCTCCTACAATGAGCAGTTCTTC.

This clonotype was observed once. In DNA form, the CDR3 reads TGTGCCAGCAGCGTAGTTGGGGGAGGGTCGTACAATGAGCAGTTCTTC. As protein: CASSVVGGGSYNEQFF. This chain uses TRBV9 with TRBJ2-1, with 7 positions matching TRBD2. The CDR3 is made up of 16 amino acids. Germline V gene sequence: CDR1 SGDLS, CDR2 YYNGEE. V shed 0 bases and J 4 bases; nucleotides not matched to a gene: 7.

The gene calls are TRBV30 and TRBJ2-7; 7 positions agree with TRBD2. J gave up 2 bases and V 3 bases, and 7 bases lay outside the gene matches. CDR1 and CDR2 from the germline V gene are GTSNPN and SVGIG (reference sequence). This CDR3 contains 14 residues. The CDR3 loop is CAWRTSVLTYEQYF. The CDR3 DNA sequence: TGTGCCTGGAGAACTAGCGTCCTGACCTACGAGCAGTACTTC.

This clonotype was seen at least ten times. V is TRBV6-1 and J is TRBJ2-3; D gene ambiguous. The CDR3 length is 13 residues. V shed 5 bases and J shed 8 bases, with 14 bases lying between them. CDR1 and CDR2 from the germline V gene are MNHNS and SASEGT. The CDR3 reads CASSSPAPVTQYF. The CDR3 nucleotides are TGTGCCAGCAGTTCCCCCGCGCCTGTTACGCAGTATTTT.

The chain joins TRBV5-6 to TRBJ2-2; 11 bases are a match to TRBD2. The CDR3 consists of 17 residues. The germline gives CDR1 SGHDT, CDR2 YYEEEE. Trimming at V came to 0 bases and at J to 5 bases, leaving 6 bases not matched to a gene. CDR3 region: CASSLGRGLADTGELFF. CDR3 nucleotide sequence: TGTGCCAGCAGCTTGGGCAGGGGACTAGCGGATACCGGGGAGCTGTTTTTT.